This is a list of T cell receptor beta chains from one sample in a study of T cells in Graves' hyperthyroidism and ophthalmopathy. A single record per CDR3 protein comes from TCRdb applying MiXCR to the multiplex PCR reads. The sample holds some 180,000 distinct CDR3 sequences, over 15% seen once. Sequences were obtained from blood. All receptors derive from a woman in her forties or fifties with Graves' hyperthyroidism. CDR3s include the opening cysteine and the closing phenylalanine or tryptophan. A D gene is named only where the DNA matches it firmly. Only some rows state a clone size, as once, few, many or a class for expanded clones.

v_call	clone_size	d_call	j_call	cdr3_nt	cdr3_aa
TRBV2	many	TRBD1	TRBJ2-3	TGTGCCAGGGGGACAGGGGGTACAGATACGCAGTATTTT	CARGTGGTDTQYF
TRBV12-5	few	TRBD2	TRBJ2-1	TGTGCTAGTGGTTTTAGCACCGGGGGGGCGAATGAGCAGTTCTTC	CASGFSTGGANEQFF
TRBV12-3/TRBV12-4	many	TRBD1	TRBJ1-2	TGTGCCAGCAGTCTACCAGGGGGAGGGAGCTATGGCTACACCTTC	CASSLPGGGSYGYTF
TRBV10-3	many	TRBD1	TRBJ2-7	TGTGCCATCAGTGTGACAGGGTCTGCGACCGAGCAGTACTTC	CAISVTGSATEQYF
TRBV19	many	.	TRBJ2-5	TGTGCCAGTAGCCTGGACTTTCAAGAGACCCAGTACTTC	CASSLDFQETQYF
TRBV7-2	.	.	TRBJ1-1	TGTGCCAGCAGCGTTTCCCTGAGGAGAGCTTTCTTT	CASSVSLRRAFF
TRBV3-1	many	TRBD2	TRBJ2-7	TGTGCCAGCAGCCCGGGAGGACCCTTAGCCTACGAGCAGTACTTC	CASSPGGPLAYEQYF
TRBV9	.	.	TRBJ2-1	TGTGCCAGCAGCGGGAGGTGGGGCAATGAGCAGTTCTTC	CASSGRWGNEQFF
TRBV4-2	.	.	TRBJ1-5	TGTGCCAGCAGCCAGGGCGGTCGGGGTCAGCCCCAGCATTTT	CASSQGGRGQPQHF
TRBV9	many	.	TRBJ2-7	TGTGCCAGCAGCGCCAGTGGGGTAAGCTCCTACGAGCAGTACTTC	CASSASGVSSYEQYF
TRBV7-2	many	TRBD2	TRBJ2-7	TGTGCCAGCAGCTTAGGGAGTCGGGGGGGAGGCTCCTACGAGCAGTACTTC	CASSLGSRGGGSYEQYF
TRBV20-1	many	.	TRBJ1-2	TGCAGTGCCCCGGCACCAGACTCTAACTATGGCTACACCTTC	CSAPAPDSNYGYTF
TRBV2	many	.	TRBJ1-5	TGTGCCAGCAGTGAAGGTGAGGTTTATAGCAATCAGCCCCAGCATTTT	CASSEGEVYSNQPQHF
TRBV20-1	once	.	TRBJ1-5	TGCAGTGCTAGGGACTGGGGAGTTCAGCCCCAGCATTTT	CSARDWGVQPQHF
TRBV19	many	.	TRBJ1-5	TGTGCCAGTAGTATGAAGGGGTCAAATCAGCCCCAGCATTTT	CASSMKGSNQPQHF
TRBV13	many	.	TRBJ1-2	TGTGCCAGCAGCTTAGTTGGCCAGGAAACTAACTATGGCTACACCTTC	CASSLVGQETNYGYTF
TRBV7-9	many	.	TRBJ1-4	TGTGCCAGCATTAGGGATGAAAAACTGTTTTTT	CASIRDEKLFF
TRBV9	.	TRBD2	TRBJ2-5	TGTGCCAGCGGTCAACGGGGGGGAGAGACCCAGTACTTC	CASGQRGGETQYF
TRBV6-5	many	TRBD1	TRBJ2-1	TGTGCCAGCAGTTACGTTTGGGGGACAGGGGACAATGAGCGGTTCTTC	CASSYVWGTGDNERFF
TRBV2	.	TRBD1	TRBJ2-1	TGTGCCAGCAGTGAGCAGGGACAGGGGTTAAATGAGCAGTTCTTC	CASSEQGQGLNEQFF
TRBV5-4	many	.	TRBJ2-1	TGTGCCAGCAGCGCCGCGGTGGGCTCCTACAATGAGCAGTTCTTC	CASSAAVGSYNEQFF
TRBV18	.	TRBD1	TRBJ1-4	TGTGCCAGCTCACCAAAGGGGAACAGGGGACGGACTAATGAAAAACTGTTTTTT	CASSPKGNRGRTNEKLFF
TRBV20-1	.	.	TRBJ2-7	TGCAGTGCCCAGGAGCCAGGGTGGAACTACGAGCAGTACTTC	CSAQEPGWNYEQYF